This T cell receptor (beta chain) was obtained from a study of OX40 agonist ivuxolimab in advanced cancers. Across the study: As their treatment, patients were administered ivuxolimab, an agonistic anti-OX40 (CD134) antibody. Therapy given before enrollment (anti-PD-1, anti-PD-L1 or anti-CTLA-4) was allowed, and roughly 42% had some. Overall study findings and caveats: Antigen specificity remained undetermined for the expanded peripheral T cells.

The repertoire was sequenced with immunoSEQ multiplex PCR; TCRdb's copy has only in-frame clones and lacks some. In the table there are around 69,000 clones, 85% of which are singletons. About this clone: Its specificity is not known. Additional DNA sequences in this sample encode the identical CDR3.

Autoimmune disease history or systemic immunosuppression led to patient exclusion. V lost 0 bases to trimming and J lost 3 bases, with 9 bases between them. Germline CDR1 SGHTA, CDR2 FQGTGA. The CDR3 has 14 residues. V is TRBV7-3 and J is TRBJ2-7, with D perhaps TRBD1 or TRBD2 (6 bases each). The starting material was CD4+ or CD8+ T cells sorted from blood, obtained in a trial of the OX40 agonist ivuxolimab. This clonotype was sampled from an adult with an advanced solid tumor such as melanoma, head and neck, liver or kidney cancer. DNA of the CDR3: TGTGCCAGCAGCTTAACCGGGGGCAGCTACGAGCAGTACTTC. Encoded protein: CASSLTGGSYEQYF.